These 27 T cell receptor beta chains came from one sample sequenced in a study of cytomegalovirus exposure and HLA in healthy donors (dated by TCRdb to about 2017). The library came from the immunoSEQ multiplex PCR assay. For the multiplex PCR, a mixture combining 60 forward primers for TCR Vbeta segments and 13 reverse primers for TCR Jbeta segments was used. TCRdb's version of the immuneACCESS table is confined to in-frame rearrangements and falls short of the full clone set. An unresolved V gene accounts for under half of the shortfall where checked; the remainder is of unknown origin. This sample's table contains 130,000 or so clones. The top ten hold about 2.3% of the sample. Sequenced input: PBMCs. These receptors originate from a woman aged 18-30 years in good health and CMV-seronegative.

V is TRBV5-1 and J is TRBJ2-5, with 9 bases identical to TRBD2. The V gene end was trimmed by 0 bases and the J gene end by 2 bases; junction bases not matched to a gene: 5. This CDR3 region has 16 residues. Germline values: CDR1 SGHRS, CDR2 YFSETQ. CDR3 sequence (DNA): TGCGCCAGCAGCTTGGTCCTAGCGGGATTGCAAGAGACCCAGTACTTC. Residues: CASSLVLAGLQETQYF.

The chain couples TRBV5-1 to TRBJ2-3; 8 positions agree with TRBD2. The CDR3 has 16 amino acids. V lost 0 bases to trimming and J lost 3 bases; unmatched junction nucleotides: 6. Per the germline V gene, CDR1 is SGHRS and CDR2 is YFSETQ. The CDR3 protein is CASSLEGREATDTQYF. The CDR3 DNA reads TGCGCCAGCAGCTTGGAAGGGCGGGAGGCAACAGATACGCAGTATTTT.

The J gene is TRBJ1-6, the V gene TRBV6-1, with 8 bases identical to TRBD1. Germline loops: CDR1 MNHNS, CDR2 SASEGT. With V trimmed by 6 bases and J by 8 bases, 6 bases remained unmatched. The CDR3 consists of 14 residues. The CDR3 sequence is CASSPDREYSPLHF. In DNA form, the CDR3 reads TGTGCCAGCAGCCCGGACAGGGAATATTCACCCCTCCACTTT.

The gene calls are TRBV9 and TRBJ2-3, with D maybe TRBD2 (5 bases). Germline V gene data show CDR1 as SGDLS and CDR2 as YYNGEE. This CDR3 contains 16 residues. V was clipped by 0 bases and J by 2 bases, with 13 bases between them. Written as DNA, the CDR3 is TGTGCCAGCAGCGTAGGTGTAGATGGACTCACAGATACGCAGTATTTT. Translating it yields CASSVGVDGLTDTQYF.

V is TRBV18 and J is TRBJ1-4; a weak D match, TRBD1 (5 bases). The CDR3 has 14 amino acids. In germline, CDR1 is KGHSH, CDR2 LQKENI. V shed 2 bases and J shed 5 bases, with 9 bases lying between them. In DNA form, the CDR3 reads TGTGCCAGCTCACCAGAGACAGCGAATGAAAAACTGTTTTTT. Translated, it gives CASSPETANEKLFF.

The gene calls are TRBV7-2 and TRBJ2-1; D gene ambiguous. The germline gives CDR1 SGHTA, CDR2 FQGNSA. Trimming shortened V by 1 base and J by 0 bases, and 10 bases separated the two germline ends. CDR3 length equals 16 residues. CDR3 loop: CASSLVPEPSYNEQFF. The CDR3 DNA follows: TGTGCCAGCAGCTTAGTCCCGGAGCCCTCCTACAATGAGCAGTTCTTC.

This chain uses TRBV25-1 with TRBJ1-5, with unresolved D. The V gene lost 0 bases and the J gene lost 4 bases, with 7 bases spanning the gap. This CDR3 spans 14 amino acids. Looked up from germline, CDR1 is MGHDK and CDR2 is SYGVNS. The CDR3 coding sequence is TGTGCCAGCAGTGAATACACAGAAAATCAGCCCCAGCATTTT. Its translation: CASSEYTENQPQHF.

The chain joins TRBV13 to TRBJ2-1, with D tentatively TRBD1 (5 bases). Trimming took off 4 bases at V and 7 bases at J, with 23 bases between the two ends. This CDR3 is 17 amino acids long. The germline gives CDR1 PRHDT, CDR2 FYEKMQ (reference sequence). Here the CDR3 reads CASSSWSSGQGGNEQFF. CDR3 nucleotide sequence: TGTGCCAGCAGCTCCTGGTCGAGTGGGCAGGGTGGAAATGAGCAGTTCTTC.

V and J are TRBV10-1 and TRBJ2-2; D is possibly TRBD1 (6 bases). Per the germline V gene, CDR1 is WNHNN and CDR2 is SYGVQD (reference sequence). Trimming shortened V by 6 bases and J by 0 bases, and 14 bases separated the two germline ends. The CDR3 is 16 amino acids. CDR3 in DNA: TGCGCCAGCAGGAGCCCGACAGGAACGAACACCGGGGAGCTGTTTTTT. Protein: CASRSPTGTNTGELFF.

The CDR3 nucleotides read TGTGCCAGCAGCGTAGAAGTCTGGAGTAATGAGCAGTTCTTC. This gives the protein CASSVEVWSNEQFF. V gene TRBV9 combines with J gene TRBJ2-1, with D unresolved. Trimming removed 0 bases from V and 7 bases from J, with 11 bases in between. Germline V CDR1 and CDR2: SGDLS, YYNGEE. The CDR3 has 14 residues.

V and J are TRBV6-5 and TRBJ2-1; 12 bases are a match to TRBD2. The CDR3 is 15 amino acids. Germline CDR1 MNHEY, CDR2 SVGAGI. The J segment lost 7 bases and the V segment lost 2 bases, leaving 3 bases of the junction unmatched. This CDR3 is CASSYATSGRNEQFF. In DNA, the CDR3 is TGTGCCAGCAGTTACGCGACTAGCGGGAGAAATGAGCAGTTCTTC.

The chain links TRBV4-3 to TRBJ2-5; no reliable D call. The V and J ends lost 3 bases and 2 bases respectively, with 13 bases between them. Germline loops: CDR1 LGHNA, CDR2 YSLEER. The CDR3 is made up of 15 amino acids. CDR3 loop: CASSHAVRQQETQYF. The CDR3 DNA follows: TGCGCCAGCAGCCATGCAGTTAGACAACAAGAGACCCAGTACTTC.

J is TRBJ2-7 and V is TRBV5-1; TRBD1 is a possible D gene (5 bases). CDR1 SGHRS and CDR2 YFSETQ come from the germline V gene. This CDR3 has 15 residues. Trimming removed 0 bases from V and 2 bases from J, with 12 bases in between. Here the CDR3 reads CASSLGNRSTYEQYF. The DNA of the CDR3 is TGCGCCAGCAGCTTGGGGAACAGGAGCACCTACGAGCAGTACTTC.

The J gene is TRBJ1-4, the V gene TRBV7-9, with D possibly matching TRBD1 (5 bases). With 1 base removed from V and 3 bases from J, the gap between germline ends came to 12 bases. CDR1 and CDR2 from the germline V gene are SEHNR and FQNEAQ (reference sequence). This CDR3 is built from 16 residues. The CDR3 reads CASSLVGAIPNEKLFF. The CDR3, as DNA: TGTGCCAGCAGCTTAGTAGGGGCCATCCCTAATGAAAAACTGTTTTTT.

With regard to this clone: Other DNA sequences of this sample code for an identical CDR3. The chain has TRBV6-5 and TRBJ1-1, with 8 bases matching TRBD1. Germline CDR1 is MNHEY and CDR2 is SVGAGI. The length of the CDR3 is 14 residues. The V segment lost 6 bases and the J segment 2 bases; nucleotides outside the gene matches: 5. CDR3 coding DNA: TGTGCCAGCAGCCTCAGGGGGCGTAACACTGAAGCTTTCTTT. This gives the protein CASSLRGRNTEAFF.

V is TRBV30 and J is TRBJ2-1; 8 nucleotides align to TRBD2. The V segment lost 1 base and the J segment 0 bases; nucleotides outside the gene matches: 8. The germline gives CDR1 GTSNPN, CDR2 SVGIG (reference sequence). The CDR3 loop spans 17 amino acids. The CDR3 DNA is TGTGCCTGGAGTGGGGTAGCGGGAAGAAGCTCCTACAATGAGCAGTTCTTC. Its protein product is CAWSGVAGRSSYNEQFF.

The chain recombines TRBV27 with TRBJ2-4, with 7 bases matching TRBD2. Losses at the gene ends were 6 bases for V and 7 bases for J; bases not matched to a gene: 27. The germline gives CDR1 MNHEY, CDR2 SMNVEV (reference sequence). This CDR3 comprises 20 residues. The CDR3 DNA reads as TGTGCCAGCAGAACGAAATCCGGGACGGGAGCGGGGCCCGGAAGGAACATTCAGTACTTC. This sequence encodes CASRTKSGTGAGPGRNIQYF.

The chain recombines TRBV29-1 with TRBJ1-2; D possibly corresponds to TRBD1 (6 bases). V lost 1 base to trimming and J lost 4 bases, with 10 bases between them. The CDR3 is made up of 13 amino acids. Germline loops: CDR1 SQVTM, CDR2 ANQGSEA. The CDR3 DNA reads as TGCAGCGTTGAAGGGACAGAGGTCTATGGCTACACCTTC. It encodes CSVEGTEVYGYTF.

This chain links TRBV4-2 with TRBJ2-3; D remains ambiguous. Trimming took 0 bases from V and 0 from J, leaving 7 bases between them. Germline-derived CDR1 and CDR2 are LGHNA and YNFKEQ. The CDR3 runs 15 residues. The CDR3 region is CASSQDPRSTDTQYF. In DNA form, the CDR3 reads TGTGCCAGCAGCCAAGATCCCCGGAGCACAGATACGCAGTATTTT.

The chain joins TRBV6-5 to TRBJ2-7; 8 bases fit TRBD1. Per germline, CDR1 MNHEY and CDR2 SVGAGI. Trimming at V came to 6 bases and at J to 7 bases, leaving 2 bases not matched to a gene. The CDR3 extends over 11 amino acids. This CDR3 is CASRGDREQYV. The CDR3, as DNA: TGTGCCAGCAGGGGGGACAGGGAGCAGTACGTC.

The CDR3 sequence: CAISESMAGAYNEQFF. The DNA for the CDR3 is TGTGCCATCAGTGAGTCGATGGCGGGAGCGTACAATGAGCAGTTCTTC. The chain carries TRBV10-3 and TRBJ2-1, with 7 bases fitting TRBD2. V dropped 0 bases and J dropped 4; count of bases not matched to a gene: 6. This CDR3 comprises 16 residues. Germline-derived CDR1 and CDR2 are ENHRY and SYGVKD.

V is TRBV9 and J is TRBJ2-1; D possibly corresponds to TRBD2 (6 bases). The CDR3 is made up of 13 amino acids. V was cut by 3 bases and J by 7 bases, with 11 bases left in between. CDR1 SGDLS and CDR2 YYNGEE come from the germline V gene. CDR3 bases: TGTGCCAGCAGCGGGGGGGATTTTAATGAGCAGTTCTTC. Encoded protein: CASSGGDFNEQFF. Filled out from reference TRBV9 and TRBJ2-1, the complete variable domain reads DSGVTQTPKHLITATGQRVTLRCSPRSGDLSVYWYQQSLDQGLQFLIQYYNGEERAKGNILERFSAQQFPDLHSELNLSSLELGDSALYFCASSGGDFNEQFFGPGTRLTVL.

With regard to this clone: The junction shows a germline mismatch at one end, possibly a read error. The CDR3, as DNA: TGCAGCGCTGAAGGGGGAGGTGAGCAGTTCTTC. As protein: CSAEGGGEQFF. The chain carries TRBV29-1 and TRBJ2-1; the D call may be TRBD1 or TRBD2 (6 bases each). CDR1 is SQVTM, CDR2 ANQGSEA, per germline. CDR3 length equals 11 residues.

The CDR3 reads CASSQTGNPEAFF. Here the CDR3 DNA reads TGTGCCAGCAGCCAGACAGGAAACCCTGAAGCTTTCTTT. This rearrangement joins TRBV27 to TRBJ1-1; tentatively, D is TRBD1 (6 bases). Germline V gene sequence: CDR1 MNHEY, CDR2 SMNVEV (reference sequence). The CDR3 is 13 amino acids. Between the trimmed V and J ends, which lost 6 bases and 6 bases, there was a span of 14 bases.

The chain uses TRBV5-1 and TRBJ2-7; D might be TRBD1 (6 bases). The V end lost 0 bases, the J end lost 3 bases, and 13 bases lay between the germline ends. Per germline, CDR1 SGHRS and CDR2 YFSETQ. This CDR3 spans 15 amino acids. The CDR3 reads CASSLVQGPGYEQYF. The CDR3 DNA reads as TGCGCCAGCAGCTTGGTCCAGGGGCCGGGCTACGAGCAGTACTTC.

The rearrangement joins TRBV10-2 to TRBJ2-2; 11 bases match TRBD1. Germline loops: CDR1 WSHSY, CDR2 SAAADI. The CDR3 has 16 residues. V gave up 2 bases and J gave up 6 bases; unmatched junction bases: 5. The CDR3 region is CASSETRDRGAGELFF. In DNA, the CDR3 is TGCGCCAGCAGTGAGACCCGGGACAGGGGGGCCGGGGAGCTGTTTTTT.

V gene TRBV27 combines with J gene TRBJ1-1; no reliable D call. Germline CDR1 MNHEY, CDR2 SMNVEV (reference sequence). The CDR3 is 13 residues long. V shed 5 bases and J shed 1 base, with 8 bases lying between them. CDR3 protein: CASSQNRNTEAFF. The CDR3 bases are TGTGCCAGCAGTCAAAACAGGAACACTGAAGCTTTCTTT.